The 26 T cell receptor beta chains in this list originate from one sample, sequenced in a study of metastatic and nonmetastatic thyroid tumors. Through MiXCR, TCRdb re-clonotyped the PCR reads. The table shows more than 13,000 clones, with approximately 12% occurring only once. Patients had received no treatment of any kind before thyroid surgery. Sequencing used blood. The receptors stem from a female donor with papillary thyroid cancer or a benign thyroid nodule (not recorded which). Some clones in this sample may be carry-over from other donors' samples.

This clone has a count of ten or more. The chain uses TRBV3-1 and TRBJ2-2, with 8 bases that match TRBD2. Germline CDR1 LGHDT, CDR2 YNNKEL (reference sequence). This CDR3 has 16 residues. J was trimmed by 0 bases and V by 5 bases; bases with no gene match: 5. The CDR3 here is CASSTRGLANTGELFF. CDR3 nucleotide sequence: TGTGCCAGCAGCACCCGGGGACTAGCGAACACCGGGGAGCTGTTTTTT.

Many counts were recorded for this clone. The chain couples TRBV5-1 to TRBJ2-7, with D perhaps matching TRBD1 (6 bases). CDR3 size: 15 residues. Deletions cut 5 bases from V and 5 bases from J, with 20 bases between. CDR1 is SGHRS and CDR2 is YFSETQ in the germline V gene. The chain's CDR3 is CASRGTGTSLNEQYF. The DNA of the CDR3 is TGCGCCAGCAGGGGGACCGGGACAAGTTTAAACGAGCAGTACTTC.

V gene TRBV30 combines with J gene TRBJ1-6; 11 bases are a match to TRBD1. Germline V gene lookup returns CDR1 GTSNPN and CDR2 SVGIG (reference sequence). This CDR3 spans 15 amino acids. Unmatched junction bases numbered 9, after V lost 4 bases and J lost 10 bases. The CDR3 here is CAWNHPDRGLSPLHF. CDR3 DNA: TGTGCCTGGAACCACCCGGACAGGGGGCTATCACCCCTCCACTTT.

The sample holds many counts of this clone. The gene calls are TRBV5-1 and TRBJ1-1, with D possibly being TRBD1 (6 bases). The V and J ends lost 5 bases and 5 bases respectively, with 10 bases between them. The length of the CDR3 is 12 residues. Germline loops: CDR1 SGHRS, CDR2 YFSETQ. The CDR3 here is CASREGDTEAFF. In DNA form, the CDR3 reads TGCGCCAGCAGGGAGGGGGATACTGAAGCTTTCTTT.

This clone was counted between two and nine times. J is TRBJ2-7 and V is TRBV29-1; D unresolved. CDR1 is SQVTM, CDR2 ANQGSEA, per germline. CDR3 length: 15 amino acids. The germline V and J ends were trimmed by 7 bases and 0 bases, with 19 bases remaining between them. CDR3 region: CSGATWKYGSYEQYF. The CDR3 DNA reads TGCAGCGGAGCCACATGGAAGTACGGCTCCTACGAGCAGTACTTC.

This clone was found many times. The V and J genes are TRBV4-1 and TRBJ2-7; 7 bases agree with TRBD1. Germline CDR1 and CDR2: MGHRA and YSYEKL. V trimming: 3 bases; J trimming: 4 bases; junction bases outside the gene matches: 6. The CDR3 runs to 14 residues. The CDR3 sequence is CASSHSTGPYEQYF. The CDR3 nucleotides read TGCGCCAGCAGCCATTCGACAGGGCCGTACGAGCAGTACTTC.

This clone was recorded at least ten times. In the same sample, other DNA sequences code for this CDR3. The rearrangement uses TRBV29-1 and TRBJ1-4; D is unresolved. V lost 3 bases, J lost 8 bases, and 7 bases lay in between. CDR3 length equals 11 residues. CDR1 is SQVTM, CDR2 ANQGSEA, per germline. This CDR3 reads CSVDLGEKLFF. CDR3 coding DNA: TGCAGCGTTGATCTTGGCGAAAAACTGTTTTTT.

This clone showed up many times. The chain employs TRBV9 and TRBJ2-7; perhaps D is TRBD1 or TRBD2 (6 bases each). The germline CDR1 and CDR2 sequences are SGDLS and YYNGEE. With 2 bases removed from V and 9 bases from J, the gap between germline ends came to 15 bases. The CDR3 consists of 13 residues. CDR3 bases: TGTGCCAGCAGCGTTGGTTCCGGAGGGGGGCAGTACTTC. This gives the protein CASSVGSGGGQYF.

As for this clone: A much larger clone lies one base from this, so it may be a read error. Additional DNA sequences in this sample encode the identical CDR3. The chain joins TRBV29-1 to TRBJ1-1, with TRBD1 as a possible D gene (6 bases). Trimming cost V 6 bases and J 7 bases, with 15 bases left between them. Germline CDR1 SQVTM, CDR2 ANQGSEA. The CDR3 consists of 12 residues. The CDR3 loop is CSVGGARGEAFF. CDR3 in DNA: TGCAGCGTGGGGGGGGCGAGGGGTGAAGCTTTCTTT.

This clone was observed many times. CDR3 bases: TGTGCCAGCTCACAAAATAGCGGGGGGGCGAATACGCAGTATTTT. This codes for CASSQNSGGANTQYF. The chain combines TRBV18 with TRBJ2-3, with TRBD2 matching 11 bases. The ends lost 4 bases at V and 7 bases at J; junction bases unmatched: 7. The CDR3 loop spans 15 amino acids. Germline CDR1 KGHSH, CDR2 LQKENI.

This clone ranks as medium-sized. The chain carries TRBV12-3 or TRBV12-4 and TRBJ1-6; 8 nucleotides agree with TRBD1. The ends lost 5 bases at V and 10 bases at J; junction bases unmatched: 10. The CDR3 is 15 amino acids. CDR3 loop: CASSPNLPGGSPLHF. Written as DNA, the CDR3 is TGTGCCAGCAGTCCTAACCTGCCAGGGGGCTCACCCCTCCACTTT.

Only one count was recorded for this clone. The chain joins TRBV7-2 to TRBJ1-2; no reliable D call. Germline V gene sequence: CDR1 SGHTA, CDR2 FQGNSA. Trimming took 2 bases from V and 1 from J, leaving 5 bases between them. This CDR3 region has 13 residues. The CDR3 loop is CASSLYDNYGYTF. CDR3 nucleotides: TGTGCCAGCAGCTTATATGATAACTATGGCTACACCTTC.

The table lists this clone with a few counts. One end of the junction is discordant with germline, which a read error may explain. V gene TRBV28 combines with J gene TRBJ1-1, with D hard to call. CDR1 is MDHEN and CDR2 is SYDVKM in the germline V gene. This CDR3 region has 16 residues. The CDR3 is CAGSQPGPETNTEDFF. CDR3 coding DNA: TGTGCCGGCAGCCAGCCCGGGCCAGAGACGAACACTGAAGATTTCTTT.

This clone was detected ten times or more. The sample has other DNA sequences that encode this CDR3 too. The chain joins TRBV19 to TRBJ2-3, with D possibly TRBD2 on 6 matching bases. Trimming shortened V by 5 bases and J by 9 bases, and 15 bases separated the two germline ends. The CDR3 runs 13 residues. Germline CDR1 is LNHDA and CDR2 is SQIVND (reference sequence). The CDR3 region is CASSPGGGFTQYF. The CDR3 DNA sequence: TGTGCCAGTAGTCCAGGAGGAGGGTTCACGCAGTATTTT.

A few counts support this clone. A read error may explain this, as a much larger clone is one base away. This same CDR3 is encoded by further DNA sequences in the sample. This chain joins TRBV29-1 and TRBJ2-3; TRBD1 agrees at 8 bases. Unmatched junction bases numbered 4, after V lost 2 bases and J lost 3 bases. The V gene's germline CDR1 is SQVTM and CDR2 ANQGSEA. This CDR3 is built from 14 residues. Written as DNA, the CDR3 is TGCAGCGTTGAACAGGGGGCTCGAACAGATACGCAGTATTTT. Encoded protein: CSVEQGARTDTQYF.

In this sample, this clone turned up many times. The chain recombines TRBV5-8 with TRBJ2-1; D perhaps matches TRBD2 (6 bases). Trimming removed 2 bases at V and 4 bases at J, with 10 bases between. The germline gives CDR1 SGHTS, CDR2 YDEGEE. The CDR3 runs to 14 residues. CDR3 amino acids: CASSLMTRYNEQFF. The CDR3 DNA follows: TGTGCCAGCAGCTTAATGACTAGATACAATGAGCAGTTCTTC.

This clone occurred many times. The V gene is TRBV19, the J gene TRBJ2-3; 9 bases fit TRBD2. CDR1 and CDR2 (germline): LNHDA, SQIVND (reference sequence). V was pared by 11 bases and J by 2 bases, with 11 bases of the junction left unmatched. CDR3 size: 15 residues. The CDR3 sequence: CASKVAGALTDTQYF. The DNA of the CDR3 is TGTGCCTCTAAGGTAGCGGGAGCCCTCACAGATACGCAGTATTTT.

In its sample, this clone was seen many times. This chain joins TRBV27 and TRBJ1-5; TRBD1 matches at 8 bases. Trimming took 4 bases from V and 5 from J; bases not matched to a gene: 16. Germline values: CDR1 MNHEY, CDR2 SMNVEV (reference sequence). This CDR3 contains 18 residues. The CDR3 DNA follows: TGTGCCAGCAGTTCCTTATATCCGGGACAGGACAAGGATCAGCCCCAGCATTTT. It specifies CASSSLYPGQDKDQPQHF.

This clone came up many times. The chain carries TRBV7-2 and TRBJ2-3; D is unresolved. CDR1 and CDR2 (germline): SGHTA, FQGNSA. The CDR3 is 13 residues long. V dropped 4 bases and J dropped 1 base, with 6 bases sitting between them. CDR3 in amino acids: CASSSRGTDTQYF. In DNA form, the CDR3 reads TGTGCCAGCAGCTCCCGAGGCACAGATACGCAGTATTTT. The full variable domain, rest sourced from reference TRBV7-2 and TRBJ2-3, is GAGVSQSPSNKVTEKGKDVELRCDPISGHTALYWYRQSLGQGLEFLIYFQGNSAPDKSGLPSDRFSAERTGGSVSTLTIQRTQQEDSAVYLCASSSRGTDTQYFGPGTRLTVL.

By share, this clone ranks as medium-sized. The CDR3 spells CSATGTLTYEQYF. The DNA of the CDR3 is TGCAGTGCCACCGGGACATTAACCTACGAGCAGTACTTC. The rearrangement joins TRBV20-1 to TRBJ2-7; D perhaps matches TRBD1 (6 bases). The CDR3 sequence is 13 residues long. V dropped 6 bases and J dropped 2 bases, with 14 bases sitting between them. CDR1 DFQATT and CDR2 SNEGSKA come from the germline V gene (reference sequence).

V gene TRBV7-9 combines with J gene TRBJ1-6, with TRBD1 matching over 7 bases. The J segment lost 9 bases and the V segment lost 5 bases, leaving 7 bases of the junction unmatched. The germline V gene has CDR1 SEHNR and CDR2 FQNEAQ (reference sequence). CDR3 size: 14 residues. This CDR3 is CASSPTGAGSPLHF. The CDR3 DNA follows: TGTGCCAGCAGCCCCACAGGGGCGGGTTCACCCCTCCACTTT.

This clone was seen ten or more times. The chain combines TRBV4-1 with TRBJ1-2; D gene ambiguous. V was trimmed by 0 bases and J by 4 bases, leaving 12 bases between them. This CDR3 region has 15 residues. Germline V lookup: CDR1 MGHRA, CDR2 YSYEKL. CDR3 DNA: TGCGCCAGCAGCCAAGATCCGACACCGCCCTATGGCTACACCTTC. This gives the protein CASSQDPTPPYGYTF.

There are many counts of this clone. The chain links TRBV5-4 to TRBJ2-1; the match to TRBD2 covers 11 bases. The CDR3 is made up of 14 amino acids. In germline, CDR1 is SGHNT, CDR2 YYREEE (reference sequence). The V segment lost 2 bases and the J segment 9 bases; nucleotides outside the gene matches: 4. Written as DNA, the CDR3 is TGTGCCAGCAGCTTTAGCGGGGGGGCGGGTGAGCAGTTCTTC. The encoded protein is CASSFSGGAGEQFF. Supplemented by reference TRBV5-4 and TRBJ2-1, the full variable domain reads ETGVTQSPTHLIKTRGQQVTLRCSSQSGHNTVSWYQQALGQGPQFIFQYYREEENGRGNFPPRFSGLQFPNYSSELNVNALELDDSALYLCASSFSGGAGEQFFGPGTRLTVL.

This clone has ten or more counts. The J gene is TRBJ2-5, the V gene TRBV7-2; maybe TRBD2 (7 bases). The CDR3 runs to 14 residues. V dropped 0 bases and J dropped 5 bases, with 10 bases sitting between them. CDR1 and CDR2 from the germline V gene are SGHTA and FQGNSA. The CDR3 region has the DNA TGTGCCAGCAGCTTAGCGGGGGGGCGCGAGACCCAGTACTTC. The encoded protein is CASSLAGGRETQYF.

The chain employs TRBV20-1 and TRBJ2-6; a possible D gene is TRBD1 (6 bases). Germline values: CDR1 DFQATT, CDR2 SNEGSKA (reference sequence). V was trimmed by 4 bases and J by 1 base, leaving 20 bases between them. CDR3 length: 18 residues. Here the CDR3 reads CSAIPPGHGFSGANVLTF. CDR3 sequence (DNA): TGCAGTGCTATACCCCCGGGACATGGGTTTTCTGGGGCCAACGTCCTGACTTTC.

The sample holds a few counts of this clone. The genes are TRBV6-1 and TRBJ2-6; D is unresolved. The V and J ends lost 7 bases and 4 bases respectively, with 14 bases between them. Germline CDR1 is MNHNS and CDR2 is SASEGT. The CDR3 length is 15 residues. Written as DNA, the CDR3 is TGTGCCAGCAATAGACATTTGTTGGGGGCCAACGTCCTGACTTTC. As protein: CASNRHLLGANVLTF.